A single T cell receptor beta chain is shown here with its context. The antigen is unknown. V gave up 2 bases and J gave up 3 bases, with 5 bases separating them. The length of the CDR3 is 12 residues. Germline CDR1 reads GTSNPN; CDR2 reads SVGIG (reference sequence). The sample comes from a study of T cell responses to AZD1222 COVID-19 vaccine. TCRdb keeps only in-frame clones here, not all; method: immunoSEQ multiplex PCR. The sample lists about 86,000 clones, about nine tenths occurring once. Study observations and caveats: At study baseline, merely six AZD1222 recipients were seropositive. A reported finding is that nearly half of spike-specific TCRs target unmutated variant regions.

It was second doses at about 4 or about 12 weeks that were pooled. This receptor was identified in an adult who received the AZD1222 COVID-19 vaccine. The rearrangement joins TRBV30 to TRBJ2-1; no reliable D call. Material: peripheral blood, obtained 28 days after the second AZD1222 dose. CDR3 DNA: TGTGCCTGGAGTCGGGTCTACAATGAGCAGTTCTTC. It specifies CAWSRVYNEQFF.